A selection of T cell receptor beta chains follows, all from one sample in a study of vaccination and CD4 T cells after COVID-19. TCRdb fed the PCR reads into MiXCR, producing one record per CDR3 protein. In the table there are approximately 13,000 distinct CDR3 sequences, around 40% of which are singletons. Antigens of these TCRs are unknown. Sequencing was carried out using CD4+ T cells from blood, cultured in vitro. All receptors derive from a human donor who had recovered from COVID-19. CDR3s include the opening cysteine and the closing phenylalanine or tryptophan. The order of the fields is CDR3 DNA, CDR3 protein, clone size, V gene, D gene, J gene. The D gene is left open where the match is weak. Size is stated for part of the rows, as once, few or many counts, or as a class when the clone is expanded.

CDR3 DNA: TGCAGTGCTAGAAGACTTATAGCCAAAAACATTCAGTACTTC
CDR3 protein: CSARRLIAKNIQYF
clone size: .
V gene: TRBV20-1
D gene: .
J gene: TRBJ2-4

CDR3 DNA: TGCAGTGCTAGATCCGGACTAGCGGGAGGGTGGAGGCCCTACAATGAGCAGTTCTTC
CDR3 protein: CSARSGLAGGWRPYNEQFF
clone size: few
V gene: TRBV20-1
D gene: TRBD2
J gene: TRBJ2-1

CDR3 DNA: TGTGCCAGCAGTGACCGCGAACCCGGGGAGCTGTTTTTT
CDR3 protein: CASSDREPGELFF
clone size: .
V gene: TRBV11-3
D gene: .
J gene: TRBJ2-2

CDR3 DNA: TGCAGTGCTAGAGATACGGGAGTGGAGACCCAGTACTTC
CDR3 protein: CSARDTGVETQYF
clone size: .
V gene: TRBV20-1
D gene: .
J gene: TRBJ2-5

CDR3 DNA: TGCAGCGTTGATGGGCAGGGGGCCAAAAACATTCAGTACTTC
CDR3 protein: CSVDGQGAKNIQYF
clone size: .
V gene: TRBV29-1
D gene: .
J gene: TRBJ2-4

CDR3 DNA: TGTGCCAGCAGAGCGACTAGCGGGACCTACGAGCAGTACTTC
CDR3 protein: CASRATSGTYEQYF
clone size: .
V gene: TRBV2
D gene: TRBD2
J gene: TRBJ2-7

CDR3 DNA: TGTGCCAGCAACCCGGACAGGGGCTCCTCGGGCTACACCTTC
CDR3 protein: CASNPDRGSSGYTF
clone size: few
V gene: TRBV7-9
D gene: TRBD1
J gene: TRBJ1-2

CDR3 DNA: TGTGCCAGCAGTTCCCGGGGGCGGACTAGCAGACGGCAAGAGACCCAGTACTTC
CDR3 protein: CASSSRGRTSRRQETQYF
clone size: few
V gene: TRBV27
D gene: TRBD2
J gene: TRBJ2-5

CDR3 DNA: TGTGCCAGCAGCCTGACTAGCGGGAGGATCCCCGGGGAGCTGTTTTTT
CDR3 protein: CASSLTSGRIPGELFF
clone size: .
V gene: TRBV7-2
D gene: TRBD2
J gene: TRBJ2-2

CDR3 DNA: TGTGCCACCAGTGACACCCGACAGGGGACTAGCACAGATACGCAGTATTTT
CDR3 protein: CATSDTRQGTSTDTQYF
clone size: .
V gene: TRBV24-1
D gene: TRBD1
J gene: TRBJ2-3

CDR3 DNA: TGTGCCAGTAGTCGGGACAGGGAACAGCCCCAGCATTTT
CDR3 protein: CASSRDREQPQHF
clone size: few
V gene: TRBV19
D gene: TRBD1
J gene: TRBJ1-5

CDR3 DNA: TGCGCCAGCAGAACAGGGCTGGTCACTGAAGCTTTCTTT
CDR3 protein: CASRTGLVTEAFF
clone size: .
V gene: TRBV5-1
D gene: .
J gene: TRBJ1-1

CDR3 DNA: TGTGCCAGCAACTTAGGGGTAGGGCCATTATACGAGCAGTACTTC
CDR3 protein: CASNLGVGPLYEQYF
clone size: .
V gene: TRBV7-2
D gene: .
J gene: TRBJ2-7

CDR3 DNA: TGTGCCAGCAGTCCCCAACTAGGCCGAGGAACCGGGGAGCTGTTTTTT
CDR3 protein: CASSPQLGRGTGELFF
clone size: .
V gene: TRBV12-3/TRBV12-4
D gene: .
J gene: TRBJ2-2

CDR3 DNA: TGTGCCAGCAGCTTGGGACAGGGGGTTACCGGGGAGCTGTTTTTT
CDR3 protein: CASSLGQGVTGELFF
clone size: few
V gene: TRBV7-9
D gene: TRBD1
J gene: TRBJ2-2

CDR3 DNA: TGTGCCAGCTCCCGACTAGCGGGAGACCGGGCCTACGAGCAGTACTTC
CDR3 protein: CASSRLAGDRAYEQYF
clone size: .
V gene: TRBV18
D gene: TRBD2
J gene: TRBJ2-7

CDR3 DNA: TGTGCCAGTAAGCGAGGGGTTTCGGACATTCAGTACTTC
CDR3 protein: CASKRGVSDIQYF
clone size: .
V gene: TRBV12-3/TRBV12-4
D gene: .
J gene: TRBJ2-4

CDR3 DNA: TGTGCCAGCAGGAAAAGGGACAGGGGGCACAATGAGCAGTTCTTC
CDR3 protein: CASRKRDRGHNEQFF
clone size: .
V gene: TRBV6-2/TRBV6-3
D gene: TRBD1
J gene: TRBJ2-1

CDR3 DNA: TGTGCCAGCAGTCCCCACGGGACGGACACTGAAGCTTTCTTT
CDR3 protein: CASSPHGTDTEAFF
clone size: .
V gene: TRBV27
D gene: .
J gene: TRBJ1-1

CDR3 DNA: TGTGCCAGCACCTTAGGGGTGGCGGAGAGCTCCTACAATGAGCAGTTCTTC
CDR3 protein: CASTLGVAESSYNEQFF
clone size: .
V gene: TRBV21-1
D gene: .
J gene: TRBJ2-1

CDR3 DNA: TGTGCCAGCAGTTACCTCTGGGGAGACCGTTCAGCTTTCTTT
CDR3 protein: CASSYLWGDRSAFF
clone size: .
V gene: TRBV6-5
D gene: .
J gene: TRBJ1-1

CDR3 DNA: TGTGCCATCAGTCCCCTTCCCCAAGAGACCCAGTACTTC
CDR3 protein: CAISPLPQETQYF
clone size: .
V gene: TRBV10-3
D gene: .
J gene: TRBJ2-5

CDR3 DNA: TGTGCCAGCAGTGAATATCTGCCGGGACTTGAGAATTCACCCCTCCACTTT
CDR3 protein: CASSEYLPGLENSPLHF
clone size: few
V gene: TRBV25-1
D gene: .
J gene: TRBJ1-6

CDR3 DNA: TGTGCCAGCAGTTTATCGGAGAGCTCCTACGAGCAGTACTTC
CDR3 protein: CASSLSESSYEQYF
clone size: .
V gene: TRBV28
D gene: .
J gene: TRBJ2-7

CDR3 DNA: TGTGCCGCCAACGAACTGAGGAGGGAGCAGTTCTTC
CDR3 protein: CAANELRREQFF
clone size: .
V gene: TRBV28
D gene: .
J gene: TRBJ2-1

CDR3 DNA: TGTGCCTTTGGACAGGGAACCAGAGATACGCAGTATTTT
CDR3 protein: CAFGQGTRDTQYF
clone size: .
V gene: TRBV30
D gene: TRBD1
J gene: TRBJ2-3

CDR3 DNA: TGTGCCAGTAGTGAGACAGTAGTGGGATTAAACGAGCAGTACTTC
CDR3 protein: CASSETVVGLNEQYF
clone size: once
V gene: TRBV19
D gene: .
J gene: TRBJ2-7

CDR3 DNA: TGTGCCAGCAAAGAGGGGTCCGAGGAGACCCAGTACTTC
CDR3 protein: CASKEGSEETQYF
clone size: .
V gene: TRBV28
D gene: .
J gene: TRBJ2-5

CDR3 DNA: TGTGCCAGCAGTTCCTCAAGCGGGAGTGGCACAGATACGCAGTATTTT
CDR3 protein: CASSSSSGSGTDTQYF
clone size: .
V gene: TRBV6-5
D gene: TRBD2
J gene: TRBJ2-3

CDR3 DNA: TGCAGTGCTAGACTCTGGCGGGACCAGAACACCGGGGAGCTGTTTTTT
CDR3 protein: CSARLWRDQNTGELFF
clone size: few
V gene: TRBV20-1
D gene: .
J gene: TRBJ2-2

CDR3 DNA: TGCAGTGCTAGATCCAGCGGGATTGGCGAGCAGTACTTC
CDR3 protein: CSARSSGIGEQYF
clone size: .
V gene: TRBV20-1
D gene: TRBD2
J gene: TRBJ2-7

CDR3 DNA: TGCAGTGCTAGAGATATGGACAGCTGGGCCTCCTACGAGCAGTACTTC
CDR3 protein: CSARDMDSWASYEQYF
clone size: once
V gene: TRBV20-1
D gene: .
J gene: TRBJ2-7

CDR3 DNA: TGTGCCAGCAGTGACCATGTCGGACAGGGTGTCCAGCCCCAGCATTTT
CDR3 protein: CASSDHVGQGVQPQHF
clone size: few
V gene: TRBV6-1
D gene: TRBD1
J gene: TRBJ1-5

CDR3 DNA: TGCAGTGCTACTAAAATACTAGCGGATACGCAGTATTTT
CDR3 protein: CSATKILADTQYF
clone size: medium-sized
V gene: TRBV20-1
D gene: TRBD2
J gene: TRBJ2-3

CDR3 DNA: TGTGCCAGCAGCAGCTTTGATCGCGGCGGGGGCACAGATACGCAGTATTTT
CDR3 protein: CASSSFDRGGGTDTQYF
clone size: once
V gene: TRBV9
D gene: .
J gene: TRBJ2-3

CDR3 DNA: TGTGCCAGCAGCTGGGGAACGACAGACCAAGAGACCCAGTACTTC
CDR3 protein: CASSWGTTDQETQYF
clone size: .
V gene: TRBV7-8
D gene: .
J gene: TRBJ2-5

CDR3 DNA: TGCAGTGCTAGAGATCGTGTAGGGGCTAGCGGGCAAGAGACCCAGTACTTC
CDR3 protein: CSARDRVGASGQETQYF
clone size: few
V gene: TRBV20-1
D gene: TRBD2
J gene: TRBJ2-5

CDR3 DNA: TGTGCCACCACCAGGTGGGGGGGGGCAGATACGCAGTATTTT
CDR3 protein: CATTRWGGADTQYF
clone size: .
V gene: TRBV6-1
D gene: TRBD2
J gene: TRBJ2-3

CDR3 DNA: TGTGCCAGCAGTTCTTTGGTTGGGCTAGCGGGACTTGGCTCCTACAATGAGCAGTTCTTC
CDR3 protein: CASSSLVGLAGLGSYNEQFF
clone size: .
V gene: TRBV28
D gene: TRBD2
J gene: TRBJ2-1

CDR3 DNA: TGCAGTGCCAAAGGGGTGGACAGGGTTGGTGGCTACACCTTC
CDR3 protein: CSAKGVDRVGGYTF
clone size: .
V gene: TRBV20-1
D gene: TRBD1
J gene: TRBJ1-2

CDR3 DNA: TGTGCCAGCAGCTTTGGGACCGGGGGTGTAGGAAATCAGCCCCAGCATTTT
CDR3 protein: CASSFGTGGVGNQPQHF
clone size: few
V gene: TRBV6-1
D gene: .
J gene: TRBJ1-5

CDR3 DNA: TGTGCCATCAAGAGGGAAGGGTTGGGAGATACGCAGTATTTT
CDR3 protein: CAIKREGLGDTQYF
clone size: .
V gene: TRBV10-3
D gene: .
J gene: TRBJ2-3

CDR3 DNA: TGTGCCAGCGGGACGAGGGACAGTCTCTACGAGCAGTACTTC
CDR3 protein: CASGTRDSLYEQYF
clone size: .
V gene: TRBV5-4
D gene: TRBD1
J gene: TRBJ2-7

CDR3 DNA: TGTGCCAGCCAACCACCGGGACAGGAGACCTACGAGCAGTACTTC
CDR3 protein: CASQPPGQETYEQYF
clone size: few
V gene: TRBV6-2/TRBV6-3
D gene: TRBD1
J gene: TRBJ2-7

CDR3 DNA: TGTGCCAGCAGTTACCCCCGGGACAGGCGAGAGGGGGAGACCCAGTACTTC
CDR3 protein: CASSYPRDRREGETQYF
clone size: few
V gene: TRBV6-2/TRBV6-3
D gene: TRBD1
J gene: TRBJ2-5

CDR3 DNA: TGTGCCAACCCCTGGGGACTAGCGGAGTCAAGTCCCACCTACGAGCAGTACTTC
CDR3 protein: CANPWGLAESSPTYEQYF
clone size: .
V gene: TRBV28
D gene: TRBD2
J gene: TRBJ2-7

CDR3 DNA: TGCGCCAGCATTCCTACACAGAGCTCCTACGAGCAGTACTTC
CDR3 protein: CASIPTQSSYEQYF
clone size: few
V gene: TRBV10-1
D gene: .
J gene: TRBJ2-7

CDR3 DNA: TGTGCCAGCTCACCACCTAGCGGGAGGGGCGGCACAGATACGCAGTATTTT
CDR3 protein: CASSPPSGRGGTDTQYF
clone size: .
V gene: TRBV18
D gene: TRBD2
J gene: TRBJ2-3

CDR3 DNA: TGTGCCAGCACCCCCAAGCCGGCAGTTTCCTACAATGAGCAGTTCTTC
CDR3 protein: CASTPKPAVSYNEQFF
clone size: .
V gene: TRBV6-1
D gene: .
J gene: TRBJ2-1

CDR3 DNA: TGTGCCAGCAGCACTACCCCTGGGGTTGAGCAGTTCTTC
CDR3 protein: CASSTTPGVEQFF
clone size: .
V gene: TRBV7-2
D gene: .
J gene: TRBJ2-1

CDR3 DNA: TGTGCCAGCAGTCCCACGGGGTGGGAGACCCAGTACTTC
CDR3 protein: CASSPTGWETQYF
clone size: .
V gene: TRBV12-3/TRBV12-4
D gene: .
J gene: TRBJ2-5

CDR3 DNA: TGTGCCAGCAGTCGACAGGGGGTCAGACACGGAAACACCATATATTTT
CDR3 protein: CASSRQGVRHGNTIYF
clone size: once
V gene: TRBV3-1
D gene: TRBD1
J gene: TRBJ1-3

CDR3 DNA: TGTGCCAGCTCACGGACGGAAAATCAGCCCCAGCATTTT
CDR3 protein: CASSRTENQPQHF
clone size: few
V gene: TRBV18
D gene: .
J gene: TRBJ1-5

CDR3 DNA: TGCAGTGCTAGCTCCACCGGGGACCTGGGGAAACTGTTTTTT
CDR3 protein: CSASSTGDLGKLFF
clone size: .
V gene: TRBV20-1
D gene: .
J gene: TRBJ1-4

CDR3 DNA: TGCGCCAGCAGCTCCACGACCGGGCACTCTGGGGCCAACGTCCTGACTTTC
CDR3 protein: CASSSTTGHSGANVLTF
clone size: once
V gene: TRBV5-1
D gene: .
J gene: TRBJ2-6

CDR3 DNA: TGTGCCAGCAGAGGGAGAGGGGGCTATCAGCCCCAGCATTTT
CDR3 protein: CASRGRGGYQPQHF
clone size: medium-sized
V gene: TRBV27
D gene: TRBD1
J gene: TRBJ1-5

CDR3 DNA: TGTGCCAGCAGGACGGGACAGGGTTATGGCTACACCTTC
CDR3 protein: CASRTGQGYGYTF
clone size: .
V gene: TRBV6-1
D gene: TRBD1
J gene: TRBJ1-2

CDR3 DNA: TGTGCCAGCAGGGGAGTGTACACAGATACGCAGTATTTT
CDR3 protein: CASRGVYTDTQYF
clone size: .
V gene: TRBV12-3/TRBV12-4
D gene: .
J gene: TRBJ2-3

CDR3 DNA: TGCAGCGGACAGACCGATGGAGAGACCCAGTACTTC
CDR3 protein: CSGQTDGETQYF
clone size: .
V gene: TRBV29-1
D gene: .
J gene: TRBJ2-5